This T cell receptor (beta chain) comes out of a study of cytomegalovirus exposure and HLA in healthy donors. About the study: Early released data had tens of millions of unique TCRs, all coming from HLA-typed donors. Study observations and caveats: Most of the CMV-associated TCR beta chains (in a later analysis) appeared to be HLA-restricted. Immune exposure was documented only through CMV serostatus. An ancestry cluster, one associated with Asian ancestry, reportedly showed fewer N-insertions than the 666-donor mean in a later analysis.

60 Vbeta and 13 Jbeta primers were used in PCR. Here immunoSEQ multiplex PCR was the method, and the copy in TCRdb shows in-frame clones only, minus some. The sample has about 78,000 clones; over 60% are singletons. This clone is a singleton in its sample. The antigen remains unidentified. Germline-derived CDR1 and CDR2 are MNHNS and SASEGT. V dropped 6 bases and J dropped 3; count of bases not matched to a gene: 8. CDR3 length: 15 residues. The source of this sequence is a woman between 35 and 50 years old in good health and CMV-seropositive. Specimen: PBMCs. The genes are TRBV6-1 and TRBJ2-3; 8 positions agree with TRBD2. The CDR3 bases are TGTGCCAGCAGACCGGGAGGGCCTCCGACAGATACGCAGTATTTT. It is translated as CASRPGGPPTDTQYF.